This is a list of T cell receptor beta chains from one sample in a study of T-cell memory formation after mild COVID-19. TCRdb ran MiXCR on the 5' RACE reads and lists one entry per CDR3 protein. The table shows roughly 200,000 distinct CDR3 sequences, with 20% to 25% occurring only once. Sequenced input: PBMCs or a T cell subset sorted from them (not recorded which). The receptors shown here come from an adult woman who had mild COVID-19 (a few samples of this study predate the infection). Cell type and time point are not known. CDR3s leave out the opening cysteine and the closing phenylalanine or tryptophan.

v_call	j_call	cdr3_aa
TRBV5-6	TRBJ2-3	ASSRGPPSPDTQY
TRBV11-2	TRBJ2-1	ASSLDTWTRADNEQF
TRBV2	TRBJ2-3	ASTSGTWGTDTQY
TRBV5-1	TRBJ1-1	ASNPDRGHTEAF
TRBV7-6	TRBJ2-2	ASSPRPGVNTGELF
TRBV4-3	TRBJ2-1	ASSQEGRYIYNEQF
TRBV20-1	TRBJ1-1	SARDPTGRRNTEAF
TRBV12-3/TRBV12-4	TRBJ2-3	ASSLARSGDTQY
TRBV9	TRBJ2-7	ASSGTGQGSYEQY
TRBV29-1	TRBJ2-5	SVDDPPWTSGAEETQY
TRBV27	TRBJ2-7	ASSLFQGSDLKQY
TRBV21-1	TRBJ2-7	ASSNDGAPSYEQY
TRBV6-6	TRBJ2-7	ATGQGADEQY
TRBV20-1	TRBJ1-4	SATSGTGPNEKLF
TRBV12-3/TRBV12-4	TRBJ2-5	ASSYVSASGEQETQY
TRBV12-3/TRBV12-4	TRBJ2-1	ASSYGGGAYNEQF
TRBV10-3	TRBJ2-3	AIRSGSEDTQY
TRBV7-9	TRBJ2-5	ASGDRALETQY
TRBV7-6	TRBJ2-1	ASSFLRATQQF
TRBV4-1	TRBJ2-7	ASSQDPDIRYEQY
TRBV6-1	TRBJ2-3	ASTEVAGGTDTQY
TRBV9	TRBJ1-2	ASSATAGPTNYGYT
TRBV29-1	TRBJ2-7	SVGGSISYEQY
TRBV12-3/TRBV12-4	TRBJ2-5	ASSSGTSTQTQY
TRBV6-5	TRBJ1-1	ASSYREGNTEAF
TRBV27	TRBJ1-6	ASSLGQGSSPLH
TRBV15	TRBJ2-3	ATEGANTDTQY
TRBV7-9	TRBJ2-7	ASSTGSESTYEQY
TRBV30	TRBJ2-3	AWSGQGEVDTQY
TRBV6-6	TRBJ2-6	ASSDSGANVLT
TRBV7-9	TRBJ2-7	ASSSGSPYYSYEQY
TRBV29-1	TRBJ2-1	SVQTGAGKANEQF
TRBV4-1	TRBJ1-5	ASSQEPNDRQPQH
TRBV6-4	TRBJ2-7	ASSDALGTRTETSSYEQY
TRBV29-1	TRBJ2-7	SVTGQSIYEQY
TRBV5-6	TRBJ2-3	ASSEGFSVPTDTQY
TRBV5-1	TRBJ1-1	ASSFLSGDTEAF
TRBV12-3/TRBV12-4	TRBJ1-4	ASSPVGEKLF
TRBV7-9	TRBJ2-3	ASSFGTSGTDTQY
TRBV3-2	TRBJ2-7	ASSKDRGPYEQY
TRBV7-9	TRBJ1-2	ASSSPGGGYT
TRBV9	TRBJ2-1	ASSLTSGADNEQF
TRBV7-9	TRBJ2-7	ASSSGTGVNEQY
TRBV3-1	TRBJ2-1	ASSLTRRNEQF
TRBV18	TRBJ2-7	ASSPPYSYEQY
TRBV24-1	TRBJ2-2	ATSDPTGRANTGELF
TRBV29-1	TRBJ2-7	SVSRTGVGEQY
TRBV6-5	TRBJ1-2	ASSYSGGPYGYT
TRBV20-1	TRBJ1-1	SARDGWTEAF
TRBV11-2	TRBJ2-1	ASSLALGTSGLSDNEQF
TRBV9	TRBJ2-3	ASSVASGSSTDTQY
TRBV7-6	TRBJ2-3	ASSLSGGTDTQY
TRBV6-1	TRBJ2-2	ASSEGRTVPGELF
TRBV29-1	TRBJ2-7	SVVSGNSYEQY
TRBV20-1	TRBJ2-2	SARPTGELF
TRBV7-8	TRBJ1-5	ASSNTTGGWGNQPQH